This TCR beta chain comes out of a study of T-cell memory formation after mild COVID-19. General study results and limits: Of the contracting clones, CD4+ ones lay mainly in CM and EM, and CD8+ ones in EMRA.

This CDR3 is 14 amino acids long. V was trimmed by 5 bases and J by 7 bases, leaving 18 bases between them. Germline values: CDR1 DFQATT, CDR2 SNEGSKA (reference sequence). MiXCR, applied by TCRdb to the 5' RACE reads, yields one record per CDR3 protein. The table lists some 450,000 distinct CDR3 sequences, 18% of them singletons, with about a fifth in the top ten. This clonotype was seen only a few times. Antigen: not known. Sequenced material: PBMCs or a T cell subset sorted from them (not recorded which). This receptor was obtained from a man aged 18 to 35 who had mild COVID-19 (a few samples of this study predate the infection). Cell type and time point are not known. The gene calls are TRBV20-1 and TRBJ2-4, with D perhaps TRBD1 or TRBD2 (6 bases each). This CDR3 is CSAPMGGAENIQYF. CDR3 nucleotides: TGCAGTGCTCCTATGGGGGGCGCAGAGAACATTCAGTACTTC.